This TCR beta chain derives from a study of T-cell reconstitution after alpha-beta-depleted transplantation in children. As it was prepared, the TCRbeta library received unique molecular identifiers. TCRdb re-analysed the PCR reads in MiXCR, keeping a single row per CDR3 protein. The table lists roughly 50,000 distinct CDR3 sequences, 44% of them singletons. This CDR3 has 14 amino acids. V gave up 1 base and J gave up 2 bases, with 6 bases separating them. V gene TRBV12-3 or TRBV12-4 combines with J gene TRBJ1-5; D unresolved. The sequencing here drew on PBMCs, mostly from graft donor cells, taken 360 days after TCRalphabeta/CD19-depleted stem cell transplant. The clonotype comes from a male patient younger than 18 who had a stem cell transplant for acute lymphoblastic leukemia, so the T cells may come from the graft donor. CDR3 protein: CASSLVSRNQPQHF. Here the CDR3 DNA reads TGTGCCAGCAGTTTAGTGTCACGCAATCAGCCCCAGCATTTT.